This is a list of T cell receptor beta chains from one sample in a study of CD4 T cells in relation to SARS-CoV-2 and coronaviruses. TCRdb's copy holds only in-frame clones and misses some; the assay was immunoSEQ multiplex PCR. In the table there are about 64,000 clones, approximately 94% of which are singletons. The specimen was naive CD4+ T cells from PBMCs. The receptors were gathered from a human donor in good health. The CDR3 runs from the conserved cysteine through the conserved F or W. Fields, in order: clone size, V gene, J gene, D gene, CDR3 protein. The D gene is left open where the match is weak. Only some rows state a clone size, as once, few, many or a class for expanded clones.

NA,TRBV30,TRBJ2-3,TRBD2,CAWSVPASGLIDTQYF
NA,TRBV19,TRBJ2-3,TRBD2,CASSMRRTGGITDTQYF
NA,TRBV5-4,TRBJ2-7,TRBD1,CASSPGQGIEQYF
NA,TRBV2,TRBJ2-3,TRBD1,CASSPGQGTDTQYF
NA,TRBV19,TRBJ1-6,NA,CASYSGRPNSPLHF
NA,TRBV6-6,TRBJ2-3,NA,CASSSLADTQYF
NA,TRBV9,TRBJ1-5,NA,CASSVEGFRISGNQPQHF
NA,TRBV5-1,TRBJ2-7,TRBD2,CASSLKSRREWGGWWEQYF
once,TRBV19,TRBJ1-1,TRBD1,CASPGQGTSEAFF
NA,TRBV18,TRBJ2-5,TRBD2,CASSPAGLAGQETQYF
NA,TRBV18,TRBJ2-6,NA,CASSPQGPQPGANVLTF
NA,TRBV6-5,TRBJ2-5,NA,CAGLGGLGETQYF
NA,TRBV7-8,TRBJ2-5,TRBD1,CASSSWTGGETQYF
NA,TRBV7-9,TRBJ2-4,NA,CASSPASAGKNIQYF
NA,TRBV29-1,TRBJ1-1,TRBD1,CSARTGGNTEAFF
NA,TRBV14,TRBJ2-1,NA,CASSQVQPYNEQFF
once,TRBV7-2,TRBJ2-7,NA,CASSLAFPGPYEQYF
once,TRBV5-1,TRBJ2-7,TRBD1,CASSRGTGSSWEQYF
NA,TRBV3-1/TRBV3-2,TRBJ2-3,NA,CASSLRRGDTQYF